The next 14 T cell receptor beta chains were all read from a single sample in a study of beta chain features in type 1 diabetes. What was sequenced were expressed TCRB transcripts, since all of the isolated RNA had been reverse transcribed. Sequencing used immunoSEQ multiplex PCR; TCRdb keeps in-frame clones, though not all of them. Of about 180,000 clones listed, around 13% are singletons. Material: central memory CD4+ T cells from blood. Receptors were obtained from a woman between 18 and 29 years old in good health.

This clone was detected only a few times. V is TRBV28 and J is TRBJ2-7; the match to TRBD2 covers 8 bases. The CDR3 sequence is 15 residues long. CDR1 is MDHEN, CDR2 SYDVKM, per germline. Trimming took 6 bases from V and 9 from J; bases not matched to a gene: 16. This CDR3 is CASSEVGSGSFAQYF. In DNA form, the CDR3 reads TGTGCCAGCAGCGAGGTGGGGAGCGGGAGCTTCGCGCAGTACTTC.

The chain has TRBV9 and TRBJ2-5, with no clear D. CDR3 length equals 16 residues. CDR1 and CDR2 (germline): SGDLS, YYNGEE. Trimming left V 0 bases short and J 1 base short, with 13 bases between. CDR3 sequence (DNA): TGTGCCAGCAGCGTAGTTCCGACTGGTAGCCAAGAGACCCAGTACTTC. Translation gives CASSVVPTGSQETQYF.

The chain joins TRBV7-6 to TRBJ1-3; D remains unclear. The length of the CDR3 is 17 residues. Germline lookup yields CDR1 SGHVS and CDR2 FNYEAQ. Trimming removed 1 base from V and 1 base from J, with 14 bases in between. The CDR3 spells CASSLEVQSNSGNTIYF. Written as DNA, the CDR3 is TGTGCCAGCAGCTTAGAAGTACAGTCGAATTCTGGAAACACCATATATTTT.

This clone was recorded a few times. The chain employs TRBV19 and TRBJ2-3; the D gene is possibly TRBD2 (5 bases). CDR3 size: 13 residues. The V and J ends lost 6 bases and 2 bases respectively, with 9 bases between them. Germline V gene lookup returns CDR1 LNHDA and CDR2 SQIVND (reference sequence). This CDR3 is CASRTGNTDTQYF. For the CDR3, the DNA is TGTGCCAGTAGAACGGGGAACACAGATACGCAGTATTTT. The full variable domain, its missing parts supplied by reference TRBV19 and TRBJ2-3, is DGGITQSPKYLFRKEGQNVTLSCEQNLNHDAMYWYRQDPGQGLRLIYYSQIVNDFQKGDIAEGYSVSREKKESFPLTVTSAQKNPTAFYLCASRTGNTDTQYFGPGTRLTVL.

This clone was seen only a few times. The rearrangement joins TRBV28 to TRBJ1-3; 7 bases map to TRBD1. Germline V gene sequence: CDR1 MDHEN, CDR2 SYDVKM. J lost 6 bases, V lost 10 bases, and 12 bases had no gene match. This CDR3 contains 14 residues. The chain's CDR3 is CATRVARGLNTIYF. CDR3 coding DNA: TGTGCCACCCGTGTGGCCAGGGGGTTAAACACCATATATTTT.

The rearrangement joins TRBV7-3 to TRBJ2-7; 7 bases map to TRBD1. The J segment lost 1 base and the V segment lost 5 bases, leaving 11 bases of the junction unmatched. From germline, CDR1 is SGHTA and CDR2 FQGTGA. This CDR3 is 16 amino acids long. CDR3 region: CASSPGPRTGSYEQYF. DNA of the CDR3: TGTGCCAGCAGCCCCGGCCCGAGGACAGGATCCTACGAGCAGTACTTC.

The chain has TRBV5-1 and TRBJ2-3; 13 bases agree with TRBD2. This CDR3 region has 18 residues. V trimming: 0 bases; J trimming: 3 bases; junction bases outside the gene matches: 7. CDR1 and CDR2 from the germline V gene are SGHRS and YFSETQ. The CDR3 spells CASSLGTSGSPKTDTQYF. The DNA of the CDR3 is TGCGCCAGCAGCTTGGGGACTAGCGGGAGCCCTAAAACAGATACGCAGTATTTT.

In this sample, this clone turned up a few times. CDR3 protein: CASSFPAGVKSYEQYF. CDR3 nucleotides: TGCGCCAGCAGCTTTCCAGCGGGAGTAAAATCCTACGAGCAGTACTTC. This sequence joins TRBV5-1 and TRBJ2-7, with 8 bases identical to TRBD2. V shed 2 bases, J shed 1 base, and the junction held 8 bases outside the gene matches. CDR1 SGHRS and CDR2 YFSETQ come from the germline V gene. This CDR3 region has 16 residues.

There are a few counts of this clone. This sequence joins TRBV6-6 and TRBJ2-1; 7 bases are shared with TRBD2. The germline gives CDR1 MNHNY, CDR2 SVGAGI (reference sequence). Trimming at V came to 7 bases and at J to 0 bases, leaving 6 bases not matched to a gene. This CDR3 spans 15 amino acids. The CDR3 here is CASTGGWGSYNEQFF. The CDR3 bases are TGTGCCAGCACGGGAGGATGGGGCTCCTACAATGAGCAGTTCTTC.

This chain connects TRBV18 to TRBJ2-5; 7 bases match TRBD2. The CDR3 extends over 16 amino acids. After removal of 6 bases from V and 3 bases from J, the junction contained 13 bases not matched to a gene. Germline V gene sequence: CDR1 KGHSH, CDR2 LQKENI. The CDR3 DNA follows: TGTGCCAGCTCTAACCGACGTGGTGGGAGGGAAGAGACCCAGTACTTC. It translates to CASSNRRGGREETQYF.

This clone was counted a few times. The chain links TRBV14 to TRBJ1-1; possibly TRBD1 for D (6 bases). The germline CDR1 and CDR2 sequences are SGHDN and FVKESK. The V end lost 0 bases, the J end lost 5 bases, and 13 bases lay between the germline ends. The CDR3 runs 15 residues. The CDR3 is CASSQDTGGRTEAFF. In DNA form, the CDR3 reads TGTGCCAGCAGCCAAGATACCGGGGGGCGGACTGAAGCTTTCTTT.

The V call is TRBV5-5, the J call TRBJ1-2; maybe TRBD1 (5 bases). V shed 3 bases and J shed 4 bases, with 13 bases lying between them. The CDR3 consists of 14 residues. Germline V gene sequence: CDR1 SGHKS, CDR2 YYEKEE (reference sequence). The CDR3 bases are TGTGCCAGCAGCTCAAACCAGGGCCGCTATGGCTACACCTTC. Its protein product is CASSSNQGRYGYTF. The whole variable domain, filled in from reference TRBV5-5 and TRBJ1-2, reads DAGVTQSPTHLIKTRGQQVTLRCSPISGHKSVSWYQQVLGQGPQFIFQYYEKEERGRGNFPDRFSARQFPNYSSELNVNALLLGDSALYLCASSSNQGRYGYTFGSGTRLTVV.

The chain couples TRBV4-1 to TRBJ2-7; 8 bases match TRBD1. Trimming took 6 bases from V and 6 from J; bases not matched to a gene: 10. Germline V gene lookup returns CDR1 MGHRA and CDR2 YSYEKL. The CDR3 spans 14 residues. The DNA for the CDR3 is TGCGCCAGCAGGATGGGGACAGGAGTCCGCGAGCAGTACTTC. The encoded protein is CASRMGTGVREQYF.

This chain uses TRBV29-1 with TRBJ1-5; D perhaps matches TRBD1 (6 bases). V was cut by 4 bases and J by 1 base, with 11 bases left in between. Germline V gene data show CDR1 as SQVTM and CDR2 as ANQGSEA. This CDR3 has 14 residues. CDR3 sequence: CSVGGGESNQPQHF. CDR3 nucleotide sequence: TGCAGCGTTGGAGGGGGAGAGAGCAATCAGCCCCAGCATTTT.